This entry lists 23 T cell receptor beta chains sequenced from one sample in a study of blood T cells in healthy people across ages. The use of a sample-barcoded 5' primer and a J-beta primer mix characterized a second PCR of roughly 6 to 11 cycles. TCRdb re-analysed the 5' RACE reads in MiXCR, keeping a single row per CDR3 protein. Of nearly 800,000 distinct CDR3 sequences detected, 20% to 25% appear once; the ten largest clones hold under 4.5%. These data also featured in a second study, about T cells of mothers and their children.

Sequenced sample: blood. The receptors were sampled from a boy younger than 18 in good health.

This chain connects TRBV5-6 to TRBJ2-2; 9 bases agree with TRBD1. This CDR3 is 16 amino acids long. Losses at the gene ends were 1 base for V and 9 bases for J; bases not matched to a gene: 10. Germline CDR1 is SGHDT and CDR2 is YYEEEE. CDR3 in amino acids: CASSLSGTGKTRELFF. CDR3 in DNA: TGTGCCAGCAGCTTGTCCGGGACAGGGAAGACCAGGGAGCTGTTTTTT.

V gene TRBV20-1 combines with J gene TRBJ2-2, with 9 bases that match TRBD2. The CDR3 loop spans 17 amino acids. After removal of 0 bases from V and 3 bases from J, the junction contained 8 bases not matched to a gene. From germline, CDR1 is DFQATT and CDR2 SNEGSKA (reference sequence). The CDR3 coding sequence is TGCAGTGCTAGAGAAAGAGTAGCGGGGGTTTACACCGGGGAGCTGTTTTTT. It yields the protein CSARERVAGVYTGELFF.

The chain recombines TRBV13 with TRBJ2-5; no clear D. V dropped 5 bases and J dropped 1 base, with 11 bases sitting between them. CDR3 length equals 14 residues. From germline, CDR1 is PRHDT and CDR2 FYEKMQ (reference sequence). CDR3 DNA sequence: TGTGCCAGCAGCAAAAACACAGCCCAAGAGACCCAGTACTTC. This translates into CASSKNTAQETQYF.

The DNA of the CDR3 is TGTGCCAGCAGCCAAGAAGTAGCGGGAGGAGAGACCCAGTACTTC. It codes for CASSQEVAGGETQYF. The genes are TRBV14 and TRBJ2-5; 10 bases map to TRBD2. The CDR3 loop spans 15 amino acids. V was clipped by 0 bases and J by 4 bases; unmatched bases: 2. CDR1 is SGHDN, CDR2 FVKESK, per germline. The variable domain in full, completed from reference TRBV14 and TRBJ2-5, reads EAGVTQFPSHSVIEKGQTVTLRCDPISGHDNLYWYRRVMGKEIKFLLHFVKESKQDESGMPNNRFLAERTGGTYSTLKVQPAELEDSGVYFCASSQEVAGGETQYFGPGTRLLVL.

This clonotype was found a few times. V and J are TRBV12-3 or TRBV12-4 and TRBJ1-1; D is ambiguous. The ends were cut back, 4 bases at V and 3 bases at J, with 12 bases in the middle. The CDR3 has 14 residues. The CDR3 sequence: CASSSGLGYTEAFF. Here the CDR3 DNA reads TGTGCCAGCAGTTCGGGTCTAGGGTACACTGAAGCTTTCTTT.

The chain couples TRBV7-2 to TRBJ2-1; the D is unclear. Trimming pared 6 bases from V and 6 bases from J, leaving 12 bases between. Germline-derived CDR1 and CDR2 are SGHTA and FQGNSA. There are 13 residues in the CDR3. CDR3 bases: TGTGCCAGCAGTCCACAAGCTGGCAATGAGCAGTTCTTC. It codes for CASSPQAGNEQFF.

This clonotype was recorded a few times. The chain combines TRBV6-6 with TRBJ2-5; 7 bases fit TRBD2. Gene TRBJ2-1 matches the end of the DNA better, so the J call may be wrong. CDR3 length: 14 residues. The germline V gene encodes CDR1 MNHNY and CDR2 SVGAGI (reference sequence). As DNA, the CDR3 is TGTGCCAGTTTGGGAGCGGGATATGGCAATGAGCAGTTCTTC. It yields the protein CASLGAGYGNEQFF.

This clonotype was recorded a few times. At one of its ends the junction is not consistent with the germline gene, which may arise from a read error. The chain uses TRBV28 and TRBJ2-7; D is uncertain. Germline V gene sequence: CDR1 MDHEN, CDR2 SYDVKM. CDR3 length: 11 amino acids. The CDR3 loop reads CAGSMKVEQYF. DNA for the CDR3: TGTGCCGGCAGTATGAAAGTCGAGCAGTACTTC. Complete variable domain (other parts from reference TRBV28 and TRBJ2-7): DVKVTQSSRYLVKRTGEKVFLECVQDMDHENMFWYRQDPGLGLRLIYFSYDVKMKEKGDIPEGYSVSREKKERFSLILESASTNQTSMYLCAGSMKVEQYFGPGTRLTVT.

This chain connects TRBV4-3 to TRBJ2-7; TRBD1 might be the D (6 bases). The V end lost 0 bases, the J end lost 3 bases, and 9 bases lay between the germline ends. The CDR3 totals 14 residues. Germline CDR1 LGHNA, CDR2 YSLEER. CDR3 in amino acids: CASSQDRDIYEQYF. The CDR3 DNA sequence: TGCGCCAGCAGCCAAGATCGGGACATCTACGAGCAGTACTTC.

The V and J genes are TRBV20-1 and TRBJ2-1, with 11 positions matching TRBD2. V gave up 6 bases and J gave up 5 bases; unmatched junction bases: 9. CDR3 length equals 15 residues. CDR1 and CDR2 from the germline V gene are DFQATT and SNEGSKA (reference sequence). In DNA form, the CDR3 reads TGCAGTGCCAGGGGACTAGCGGAGCCTAACAATGAGCAGTTCTTC. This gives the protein CSARGLAEPNNEQFF.

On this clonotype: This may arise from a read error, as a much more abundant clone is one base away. In nucleotides, the CDR3 is TGTGCCAGCAGCTTAACCGACTCCTACAGTGAGCAGTTCTTC. Protein product: CASSLTDSYSEQFF. This chain joins TRBV7-9 and TRBJ2-1; D is unresolved. The V gene's germline CDR1 is SEHNR and CDR2 FQNEAQ (reference sequence). This CDR3 contains 14 residues.

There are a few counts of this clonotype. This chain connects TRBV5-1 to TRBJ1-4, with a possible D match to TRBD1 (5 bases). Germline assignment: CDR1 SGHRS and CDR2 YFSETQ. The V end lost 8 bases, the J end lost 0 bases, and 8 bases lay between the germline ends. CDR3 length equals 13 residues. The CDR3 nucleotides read TGCGCCAGACAGGAGACAACTAATGAAAAACTGTTTTTT. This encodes CARQETTNEKLFF.

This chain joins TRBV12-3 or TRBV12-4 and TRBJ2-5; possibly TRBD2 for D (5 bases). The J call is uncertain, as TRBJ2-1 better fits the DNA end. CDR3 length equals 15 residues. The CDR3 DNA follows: TGTGCCAGCAGTTTATCCCAGACGGGAAACAATGAGCAGTTCTTC. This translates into CASSLSQTGNNEQFF.

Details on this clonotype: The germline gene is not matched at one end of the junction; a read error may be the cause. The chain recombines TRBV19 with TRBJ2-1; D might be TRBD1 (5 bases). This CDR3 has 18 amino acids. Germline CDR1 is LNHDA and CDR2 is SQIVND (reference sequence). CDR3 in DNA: TGTGCCAGTGGTATAGATGTGAAACAAGGGGAATTTTACAATGAGCAGTTCTTC. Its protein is CASGIDVKQGEFYNEQFF.

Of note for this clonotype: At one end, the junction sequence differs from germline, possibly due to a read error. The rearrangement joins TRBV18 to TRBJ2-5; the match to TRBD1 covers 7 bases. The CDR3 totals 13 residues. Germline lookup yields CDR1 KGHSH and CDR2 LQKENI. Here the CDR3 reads CASSEQGRETQCF. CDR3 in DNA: TGTGCCAGCTCAGAACAGGGGCGAGAGACCCAGTGCTTC.

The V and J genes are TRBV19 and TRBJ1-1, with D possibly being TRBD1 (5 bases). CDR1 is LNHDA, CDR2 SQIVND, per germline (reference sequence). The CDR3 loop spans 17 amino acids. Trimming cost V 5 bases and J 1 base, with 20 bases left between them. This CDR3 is CASSLRDSKTRNTEAFF. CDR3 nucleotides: TGTGCCAGTAGTTTGCGGGACTCAAAAACAAGGAACACTGAAGCTTTCTTT.

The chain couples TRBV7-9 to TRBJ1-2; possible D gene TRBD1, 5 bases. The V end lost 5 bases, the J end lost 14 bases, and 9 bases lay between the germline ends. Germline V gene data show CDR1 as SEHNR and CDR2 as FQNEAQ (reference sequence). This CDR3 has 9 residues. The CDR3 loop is CASSPGPTF. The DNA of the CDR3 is TGTGCCAGCAGCCCGGGGCCAACCTTC. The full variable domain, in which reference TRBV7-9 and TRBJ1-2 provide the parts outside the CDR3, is DTGVSQNPRHKITKRGQNVTFRCDPISEHNRLYWYRQTLGQGPEFLTYFQNEAQLEKSRLLSDRFSAERPKGSFSTLEIQRTEQGDSAMYLCASSPGPTFGSGTRLTVV.

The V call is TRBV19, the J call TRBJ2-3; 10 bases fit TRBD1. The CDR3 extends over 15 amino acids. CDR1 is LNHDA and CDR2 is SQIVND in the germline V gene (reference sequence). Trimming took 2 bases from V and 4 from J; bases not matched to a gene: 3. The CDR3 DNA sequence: TGTGCCAGTAGTATACGGACAGGGGGTGCAGATACGCAGTATTTT. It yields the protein CASSIRTGGADTQYF.

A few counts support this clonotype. CDR3 protein: CASSFIGGDTIYF. The CDR3 coding sequence is TGTGCCAGCAGCTTCATAGGGGGGGACACCATATATTTT. This chain uses TRBV7-9 with TRBJ1-3, with D possibly matching TRBD1 (6 bases). Germline values: CDR1 SEHNR, CDR2 FQNEAQ (reference sequence). This CDR3 has 13 residues. The V gene lost 3 bases and the J gene lost 8 bases, with 11 bases spanning the gap.

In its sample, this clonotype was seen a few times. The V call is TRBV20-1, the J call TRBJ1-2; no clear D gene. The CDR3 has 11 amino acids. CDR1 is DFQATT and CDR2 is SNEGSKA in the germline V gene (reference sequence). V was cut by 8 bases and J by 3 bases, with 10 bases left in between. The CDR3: CSIDGYYGYTF. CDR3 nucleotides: TGCAGTATCGACGGATACTATGGCTACACCTTC.

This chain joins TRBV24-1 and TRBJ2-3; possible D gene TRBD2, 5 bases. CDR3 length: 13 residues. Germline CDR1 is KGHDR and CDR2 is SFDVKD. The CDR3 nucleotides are TGTGGCACTCGGTATAGCGGCACAGATACGCAGTATTTT. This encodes CGTRYSGTDTQYF.

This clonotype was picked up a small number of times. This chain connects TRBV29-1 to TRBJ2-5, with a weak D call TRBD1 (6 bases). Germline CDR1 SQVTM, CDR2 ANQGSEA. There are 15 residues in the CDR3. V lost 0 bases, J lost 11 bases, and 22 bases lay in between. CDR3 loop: CSVEDRDTYNGEQYF. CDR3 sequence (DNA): TGCAGCGTTGAAGATCGGGACACTTACAATGGGGAGCAGTACTTC.

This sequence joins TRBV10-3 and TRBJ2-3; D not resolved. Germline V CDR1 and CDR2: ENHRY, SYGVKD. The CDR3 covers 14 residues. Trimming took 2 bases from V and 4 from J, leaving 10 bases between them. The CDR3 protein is CAISELGKADTQYF. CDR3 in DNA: TGTGCCATCAGTGAGCTAGGGAAAGCAGATACGCAGTATTTT.